This T cell receptor (beta chain) is drawn from a study of shared clonotypes between healthy human individuals. In regard to this clone: Its target is unknown.

The CDR3 totals 16 residues. Germline loops: CDR1 SGHVS, CDR2 FQNEAQ. V lost 5 bases, J lost 6 bases, and 20 bases lay in between. General study findings and limits: Sampling covered blood only; tissue repertoires likely differ.

This was a deep-level run. Per the original data handling: Junction-only sequences without quality scores came from ImmunoSEQ, so filtering differed. The method was immunoSEQ multiplex PCR; TCRdb's version includes in-frame clones alone and lacks a portion of them. Clone size and the V and J calls come from that table; the DNA yielded D and trimming. The sample holds some 2,500,000 clones, 80% to 95% seen once. The sequence was obtained from a man between 18 and 29 years old in good health. Some clones in this sample may be carry-over from other donors' samples. V and J are TRBV7-8 and TRBJ2-1; D possibly corresponds to TRBD1 (6 bases). Sequencing was done on a sample of naive CD4+ T cells from PBMCs. The subset denotes: CD45RA+ positively selected. CDR3: CASSPRGGGEGNEQFF. The CDR3 DNA reads as TGTGCCAGCAGCCCCCGTGGGGGCGGTGAGGGCAATGAGCAGTTCTTC.